The 4 T cell receptor beta chains in this list originate from one sample, sequenced in a study of blood T cell repertoires in COVID-19. Assay: immunoSEQ multiplex PCR; the TCRdb copy retains only in-frame clones and omits some. The sample shows about 300,000 clones, about 83% of them seen only once. Input material: peripheral blood. These receptors all stem from a woman in her 50s who had recovered from COVID-19.

This clone was seen a few times. This chain links TRBV3-1 (or the pseudogene TRBV3-2) with TRBJ1-2; perhaps TRBD1 as D (5 bases). Deletions cut 3 bases from V and 2 bases from J, with 16 bases between. Germline CDR1 reads LGHDT; CDR2 reads YNNKEL (reference sequence). This CDR3 region has 16 residues. The CDR3 region is CASSHHMEGWNYGYTF. In DNA form, the CDR3 reads TGTGCCAGCAGCCACCATATGGAGGGGTGGAACTATGGCTACACCTTC.

This clone was seen once. The V call is TRBV6-6, the J call TRBJ1-1; D is undetermined. The CDR3 length is 13 residues. The V end lost 2 bases, the J end lost 3 bases, and 7 bases lay between the germline ends. Germline V lookup: CDR1 MNHNY, CDR2 SVGAGI (reference sequence). CDR3 amino acids: CASSYPTDTEAFF. The CDR3 DNA sequence: TGTGCCAGCAGTTACCCCACGGACACTGAAGCTTTCTTT.

This clone appeared once. This chain links TRBV25-1 with TRBJ2-3, with 9 bases that match TRBD2. This CDR3 spans 17 amino acids. The V gene end was trimmed by 2 bases and the J gene end by 5 bases; junction bases not matched to a gene: 11. Germline V lookup: CDR1 MGHDK, CDR2 SYGVNS. The CDR3 protein is CASSEGVAGVSVDTQYF. CDR3 sequence (DNA): TGTGCCAGCAGTGAAGGGGTAGCGGGAGTCTCAGTAGATACGCAGTATTTT.

The chain is built from TRBV19 and TRBJ1-3; D perhaps matches TRBD1 (6 bases). Trimming stripped 4 bases from V and 2 bases from J, with 12 bases between. The germline gives CDR1 LNHDA, CDR2 SQIVND (reference sequence). The CDR3 has 15 amino acids. CDR3 sequence: CASSTRGGPGNTIYF. The CDR3 DNA reads as TGTGCCAGTAGTACCCGCGGGGGGCCTGGAAACACCATATATTTT. Full variable domain (rest looked up from reference TRBV19 and TRBJ1-3): DGGITQSPKYLFRKEGQNVTLSCEQNLNHDAMYWYRQDPGQGLRLIYYSQIVNDFQKGDIAEGYSVSREKKESFPLTVTSAQKNPTAFYLCASSTRGGPGNTIYFGEGSWLTVV.